Listed below are T cell receptor beta chains from one sample, sequenced in a study of cytomegalovirus exposure and HLA in healthy donors. Here immunoSEQ multiplex PCR was the method, and the copy in TCRdb shows in-frame clones only, minus some. The sample contains approximately 170,000 clones, around 80% of which appear only once. Source material: PBMCs. The receptors shown here come from a male donor in good health and CMV-seronegative. CDR3s include the opening cysteine and the closing phenylalanine or tryptophan. D genes are given only for firm matches. Size is omitted from some rows. Given values are once, few, many or a class for expanded clones.

cdr3_nt cdr3_aa d_call j_call clone_size v_call
TGCAGCGTGACACCCGGACAGGGTTATGGCTACACCTTC CSVTPGQGYGYTF TRBD1 TRBJ1-2 . TRBV29-1
TGTGCCAGCAGTTTGCGGGGACTAGGCGATGAGCAGTTCTTC CASSLRGLGDEQFF TRBD2 TRBJ2-1 . TRBV27
TGTGCCAGCAGCTTCCCGGGGGCAGATACGCAGTATTTT CASSFPGADTQYF . TRBJ2-3 . TRBV5-5
TGTGCCAGCAGTGTTAAGGGAGGGACCTGTGGCTACACCTTC CASSVKGGTCGYTF . TRBJ1-2 once TRBV2
TGTGCCAGCAGTTTGCACAGGGTAGACTATGGCTACACCTTC CASSLHRVDYGYTF . TRBJ1-2 . TRBV6-5
TGCGCCAGCAGCTTAAGGGACAGCCGAATCACAGATACGCAGTATTTT CASSLRDSRITDTQYF TRBD1 TRBJ2-3 . TRBV5-1
TGTGCCAGTAGTCCCGTCAGGGGGAACACTGAAGCTTTCTTT CASSPVRGNTEAFF . TRBJ1-1 . TRBV19
TGCAGTGCTAGGGGGGGGGAGACCCAGTACTTC CSARGGETQYF TRBD2 TRBJ2-5 . TRBV20-1
TGTTCCAGCAGCCGCGGGACAGCCAATCAGCCCCAGCATTTT CSSSRGTANQPQHF TRBD1 TRBJ1-5 . TRBV7-9
TGTGCCAGCAGCTTCCGGTCGGAAAAACTGTTTTTT CASSFRSEKLFF . TRBJ1-4 . TRBV7-2
TGTGCCAGCAGTCCAGCAGACATCTATCGCTACAATGAGCAGTTCTTC CASSPADIYRYNEQFF . TRBJ2-1 . TRBV6-6
TGTGCCAGCAGCCGACCGACTAGCTTGGGCACCGGGGAGCTGTTTTTT CASSRPTSLGTGELFF TRBD2 TRBJ2-2 . TRBV7-3
TGTGCCAGCAGCGTGAAAGGGACAGGTACCTACGAGCAGTACTTC CASSVKGTGTYEQYF TRBD1 TRBJ2-7 . TRBV9
TGTGCCAGCAGCTTAAACAGGGGGCGCGATGGCTACACCTTC CASSLNRGRDGYTF TRBD1 TRBJ1-2 . TRBV9
TGTGCCAGCAGCTTGGCAGGGGAGACCCAGTACTTC CASSLAGETQYF . TRBJ2-5 few TRBV5-4
TGTGCCAGCAGCTCCCCACTCTTAGATACGCAGTATTTT CASSSPLLDTQYF . TRBJ2-3 . TRBV7-2
TGCGCCAGCAGCTTGGATACCGGGAGGAACACTGAAGCTTTCTTT CASSLDTGRNTEAFF . TRBJ1-1 . TRBV5-1
TGTGCCAGTACCCCTGGTGGGGGGAACTACGAGCAGTACTTC CASTPGGGNYEQYF . TRBJ2-7 . TRBV19
TGTGCCAGCAGTTACTCGTACCGGGACAGGGGAACCCAGCATTTT CASSYSYRDRGTQHF TRBD1 TRBJ1-5 few TRBV6-5
TGTGCCACCAGCACCGGGACAGCGGAGGGCTACGAGCAGTACTTC CATSTGTAEGYEQYF . TRBJ2-7 . TRBV15
TGTGCCAGCCGGGTGGGACTTGGCGAGCAGTACTTC CASRVGLGEQYF . TRBJ2-7 few TRBV6-6
TGCGCCAGCAGCTTTGACAGGGAGAGAGGCTACACCTTC CASSFDRERGYTF TRBD1 TRBJ1-2 . TRBV5-1
TGTGCCAGCAGTGTCGCCGGGACTAGGGGAAGTGAGCAGTTCTTC CASSVAGTRGSEQFF TRBD2 TRBJ2-1 . TRBV25-1
TGTGCCAGCAGCTTAGGACAGGGGCTCTCCTACGAGCAGTACTTC CASSLGQGLSYEQYF TRBD1 TRBJ2-7 . TRBV7-3
TGTGCCAGCAGCCAAGTGGGGGGTAATACTGAAGCTTTCTTT CASSQVGGNTEAFF . TRBJ1-1 . TRBV4-2